This T cell receptor beta chain was obtained from a study of cytomegalovirus exposure and HLA in healthy donors. The PCR made use of 60 Vbeta and 13 Jbeta primers. TCRdb's copy holds only in-frame clones and misses some; the assay was immunoSEQ multiplex PCR. The table shows roughly 100,000 clones, with more than 75% occurring only once. CDR1 MNHEY and CDR2 SVGAGI come from the germline V gene. This CDR3 is built from 15 residues. V lost 2 bases and J lost 6; bases outside the gene matches: 7. The sequenced sample consisted of PBMCs. The receptor comes from a woman aged 18-30 years in good health and CMV-seropositive. The chain combines TRBV6-5 with TRBJ2-1, with 7 nucleotides matching TRBD2. The DNA of the CDR3 is TGTGCCAGCAGTTACGCCAGCGGGGATGGCAATGAGCAGTTCTTC. Translation: CASSYASGDGNEQFF.